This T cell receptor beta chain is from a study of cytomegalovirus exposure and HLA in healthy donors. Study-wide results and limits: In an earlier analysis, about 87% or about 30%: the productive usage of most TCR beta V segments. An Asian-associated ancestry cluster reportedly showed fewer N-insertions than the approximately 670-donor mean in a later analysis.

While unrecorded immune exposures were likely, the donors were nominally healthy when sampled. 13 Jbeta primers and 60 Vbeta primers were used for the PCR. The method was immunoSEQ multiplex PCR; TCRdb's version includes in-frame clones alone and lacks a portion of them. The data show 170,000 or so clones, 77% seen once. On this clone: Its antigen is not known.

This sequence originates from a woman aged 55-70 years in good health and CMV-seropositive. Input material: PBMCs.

This CDR3 reads CASSINGGRVGGELFF. The CDR3, as DNA: TGTGCCAGTAGTATAAATGGTGGCAGGGTTGGTGGGGAGCTGTTTTTT. This chain links TRBV19 with TRBJ2-2; D possibly corresponds to TRBD1 (5 bases). This CDR3 has 16 amino acids. V was pared by 2 bases and J by 8 bases, with 18 bases between. Germline V gene lookup returns CDR1 LNHDA and CDR2 SQIVND (reference sequence).